The clone carrying this TCR beta chain showed up just a few times. Its target is not known. TCRdb redid the calling of the reads with MiXCR, one entry per CDR3 protein. The repertoire holds about 68,000 distinct CDR3 sequences, with more than 20% as singletons. The sample originates from a study of T cell repertoires in cytomegalovirus infection. About the research overall: TCR beta signatures that were public indicated CMV infection and matching HLA type. Findings and limits, study-wide: HLA-C-restricted CMV clonotypes gave the most frequent clonotype in two of eight donors. Cumulative frequency (of public TCR beta family members) identified carriers of CMV plus the relevant HLA.

V dropped 1 base and J dropped 0 bases, with 11 bases sitting between them. The CDR3 contains 16 residues. Germline V lookup: CDR1 SGHTA, CDR2 FQGNSA. Sequenced material: PBMCs, sequenced either directly or after in vitro stimulation (not recorded which). This chain joins TRBV7-2 and TRBJ2-3; perhaps TRBD1 as D (6 bases). The sequence came from a human donor in good health (CMV status not recorded). Some clones in this sample may be carry-over from other donors' samples. The CDR3 reads CASSLGDRTSTDTQYF. The CDR3 region has the DNA TGTGCCAGCAGCTTAGGAGACAGGACTAGCACAGATACGCAGTATTTT.